These 2 T cell receptor beta chains were all obtained from the same sample, sequenced in a study of long-term antiretroviral therapy in people with HIV. Runs used v3.0 of the immunoSEQ assay and were done at survey level. Profiling relied on immunoSEQ multiplex PCR, and the TCRdb table lists in-frame clones only, not all of them. The sample lists about 39,000 clones, approximately 85% occurring once. The material was unsorted PBMCs, obtained 3.1 years after starting antiretroviral therapy. These receptors were collected from a woman aged 45-60 years with HIV.

This clone was found once. The rearrangement uses TRBV9 and TRBJ1-5, with a possible D match to TRBD1 (6 bases). CDR1 is SGDLS and CDR2 is YYNGEE in the germline V gene. The CDR3 length is 14 residues. Deletions cut 4 bases from V and 3 bases from J, with 11 bases between. The CDR3 loop is CASSPTGNNQPQHF. Written as DNA, the CDR3 is TGTGCCAGCAGCCCTACAGGGAACAATCAGCCCCAGCATTTT.

The gene calls are TRBV7-9 and TRBJ2-7; D perhaps matches TRBD2 (5 bases). The V end was cut by 4 bases, the J end by 2 bases, with 6 bases between. Germline values: CDR1 SEHNR, CDR2 FQNEAQ (reference sequence). The CDR3 runs 12 residues. The CDR3 loop reads CASSSGTYEQYF. The CDR3 nucleotides are TGTGCCAGCAGCTCCGGGACCTACGAGCAGTACTTC.